One and the same sample provided the 32 T cell receptor beta chains below, sequenced in a study of identical twins. TCRdb itself ran the 5' RACE reads through MiXCR, one entry per CDR3 protein. The data show some 590,000 distinct CDR3 sequences, around 9.6% seen once. These data are also associated with another study on yellow fever vaccine responses in identical twins.

The sample consisted of PBMCs. All receptors derive from a young woman in good health.

The table lists this clonotype with many counts. This sequence joins TRBV20-1 and TRBJ2-7; D is perhaps TRBD2 (6 bases). With 1 base removed from V and 7 bases from J, the gap between germline ends came to 17 bases. The CDR3 length is 14 residues. Looked up from germline, CDR1 is DFQATT and CDR2 is SNEGSKA (reference sequence). DNA for the CDR3: TGCAGTGCTAGAGGGACTATCAAGGCAACTGAGCAGTACTTC. Residues: CSARGTIKATEQYF.

This clonotype was seen only a few times. This sequence joins TRBV3-1 and TRBJ1-5; D gene uncertain. Germline-derived CDR1 and CDR2 are LGHDT and YNNKEL (reference sequence). The CDR3 is made up of 15 amino acids. Between the trimmed V and J ends, which lost 3 bases and 11 bases, there was a span of 20 bases. The CDR3 sequence: CASSQDGSLNRSQHF. The CDR3 region has the DNA TGTGCCAGCAGCCAGGACGGGTCCCTTAATCGATCCCAGCATTTT.

A few counts support this clonotype. The chain couples TRBV7-3 to TRBJ2-7; 7 positions agree with TRBD2. The junction had 16 bases not matched to a gene; V was cut back by 5 bases and J by 6 bases. Germline-derived CDR1 and CDR2 are SGHTA and FQGTGA. The CDR3 loop spans 16 amino acids. CDR3 DNA: TGTGCCAGCAGCCTACGTGGCGGGGGAGGATTCGGCGAGCAGTACTTC. Protein sequence: CASSLRGGGGFGEQYF.

This clonotype has at least ten counts. The chain combines TRBV5-1 with TRBJ2-1; D may be TRBD1 (5 bases). Germline CDR1 and CDR2: SGHRS and YFSETQ. This CDR3 is 17 amino acids long. Trimming took off 0 bases at V and 6 bases at J, with 19 bases between the two ends. CDR3 DNA sequence: TGCGCCAGCAGCTTGGCGGCAGGACACCCCTTGGGCAATGAGCAGTTCTTC. Protein sequence: CASSLAAGHPLGNEQFF.

The chain joins TRBV20-1 to TRBJ2-3, with 9 bases lining up with TRBD2. The junction had 13 bases not matched to a gene; V was cut back by 4 bases and J by 5 bases. Germline V gene sequence: CDR1 DFQATT, CDR2 SNEGSKA (reference sequence). CDR3 length equals 16 residues. This CDR3 is CSANEIAGVLGDTQYF. CDR3 DNA: TGCAGTGCTAATGAGATAGCGGGAGTTTTAGGAGATACGCAGTATTTT.

The V call is TRBV4-1, the J call TRBJ2-7; 9 bases fit TRBD1. Trimming cost V 2 bases and J 6 bases; bases outside gene matches: 14. The germline V gene has CDR1 MGHRA and CDR2 YSYEKL. This CDR3 has 17 amino acids. The CDR3 DNA reads as TGCGCCAGCAGCCAACTACCGGGGCTACAGGGGGCGCCCGAGCAGTACTTC. Amino acids: CASSQLPGLQGAPEQYF.

This clonotype turned up a few times. The chain carries TRBV28 and TRBJ2-7; TRBD1 matches at 10 bases. Germline CDR1 is MDHEN and CDR2 is SYDVKM. This CDR3 is built from 15 residues. V lost 5 bases and J lost 2; bases outside the gene matches: 6. CDR3 nucleotides: TGTGCCAGCAGTACGACAGGGGGCGCGACCTACGAGCAGTACTTC. Translated: CASSTTGGATYEQYF.

This clonotype came up many times. The rearrangement uses TRBV2 and TRBJ2-7; 14 nucleotides line up with TRBD2. The CDR3 sequence is 15 residues long. Per the germline V gene, CDR1 is SNHLY and CDR2 is FYNNEI. With V trimmed by 6 bases and J by 6 bases, 7 bases remained unmatched. CDR3 sequence: CASSAGTSGSFEQYF. CDR3 nucleotides: TGTGCCAGCAGCGCCGGGACTAGCGGGAGCTTCGAGCAGTACTTC. The variable domain in full, completed from reference TRBV2 and TRBJ2-7, reads EPEVTQTPSHQVTQMGQEVILRCVPISNHLYFYWYRQILGQKVEFLVSFYNNEISEKSEIFDDQFSVERPDGSNFTLKIRSTKLEDSAMYFCASSAGTSGSFEQYFGPGTRLTVT.

A few counts support this clonotype. V is TRBV7-2 and J is TRBJ2-1, with 10 bases that match TRBD2. The CDR3 totals 17 residues. The V segment lost 4 bases and the J segment 4 bases; nucleotides outside the gene matches: 10. Germline V lookup: CDR1 SGHTA, CDR2 FQGNSA. This CDR3 is CASSSIAGGTLYNEQFF. In nucleotides, the CDR3 is TGTGCCAGCAGCTCCATAGCGGGAGGTACCCTATACAATGAGCAGTTCTTC.

Many counts were recorded for this clonotype. The V call is TRBV20-1, the J call TRBJ2-1; TRBD2 matches at 12 bases. The CDR3 has 16 amino acids. With V trimmed by 3 bases and J by 7 bases, 10 bases remained unmatched. Germline loops: CDR1 DFQATT, CDR2 SNEGSKA (reference sequence). CDR3 protein: CSASFWVLAGGNEQFF. The CDR3 coding sequence is TGCAGTGCTAGTTTTTGGGTTCTAGCGGGAGGGAATGAGCAGTTCTTC.

CDR3 in amino acids: CASIPGVPEAFF. The CDR3 nucleotides read TGTGCCAGCATCCCGGGGGTGCCTGAAGCTTTCTTT. V gene TRBV6-1 combines with J gene TRBJ1-1; a weak D match, TRBD1 (5 bases). V was pared by 7 bases and J by 6 bases, with 12 bases between. The CDR3 spans 12 residues. Germline V gene data show CDR1 as MNHNS and CDR2 as SASEGT.

This clonotype occurred many times. The rearrangement uses TRBV4-3 and TRBJ1-2; no clear D gene. The germline V and J ends were trimmed by 0 bases and 10 bases, with 15 bases remaining between them. This CDR3 is built from 14 residues. Per the germline V gene, CDR1 is LGHNA and CDR2 is YSLEER. The CDR3 spells CASSQDLLRSPYTF. The CDR3 DNA reads TGCGCCAGCAGCCAAGATCTACTGCGCAGTCCCTACACCTTC.

The table lists this clonotype with a few counts. The V call is TRBV6-1, the J call TRBJ1-4, with 8 nucleotides matching TRBD1. Unmatched junction bases numbered 13, after V lost 5 bases and J lost 8 bases. Germline V gene sequence: CDR1 MNHNS, CDR2 SASEGT. The CDR3 totals 16 residues. The CDR3 reads CASSPDTTGVVEKLFF. CDR3 nucleotides: TGTGCCAGCAGTCCGGACACGACAGGGGTCGTCGAAAAACTGTTTTTT.

There are many counts of this clonotype. The V call is TRBV7-2, the J call TRBJ1-2; 10 bases match TRBD1. Per the germline V gene, CDR1 is SGHTA and CDR2 is FQGNSA. With V trimmed by 5 bases and J by 7 bases, 1 base remained unmatched. CDR3 length: 12 amino acids. The CDR3 is CASSRTGGGYTF. The CDR3 bases are TGTGCCAGCAGCAGGACAGGGGGTGGCTACACCTTC.

The chain employs TRBV11-2 and TRBJ2-3, with unresolved D. Trimming shortened V by 5 bases and J by 1 base, and 16 bases separated the two germline ends. The CDR3 is 16 residues long. The V gene's germline CDR1 is SGHAT and CDR2 FQNNGV. The CDR3 reads CASSPPDGFCTDTQYF. The CDR3 nucleotides read TGTGCCAGCAGCCCACCAGACGGATTTTGCACAGATACGCAGTATTTT. Variable domain in full (rest from reference TRBV11-2 and TRBJ2-3): EAGVAQSPRYKIIEKRQSVAFWCNPISGHATLYWYQQILGQGPKLLIQFQNNGVVDDSQLPKDRFSAERLKGVDSTLKIQPAKLEDSAVYLCASSPPDGFCTDTQYFGPGTRLTVL.

This clonotype has a handful of counts. J is TRBJ2-1 and V is TRBV7-9, with 9 bases fitting TRBD1. The CDR3 length is 15 residues. CDR1 SEHNR and CDR2 FQNEAQ come from the germline V gene (reference sequence). The trim removed 5 bases at V and 6 bases at J, leaving 8 bases unmatched. CDR3 sequence (DNA): TGTGCCAGCAGCCCCCAACAGGGGGCCAGCAATGAGCAGTTCTTC. Amino acid sequence: CASSPQQGASNEQFF.

This clonotype was recorded at least ten times. The V call is TRBV20-1, the J call TRBJ2-5, with D tentatively TRBD1 (6 bases). This CDR3 spans 18 amino acids. Germline V gives CDR1 DFQATT, CDR2 SNEGSKA (reference sequence). Trimming left V 0 bases short and J 2 bases short, with 22 bases between. CDR3 in amino acids: CSARDRGRVGQIQETQYF. CDR3 sequence (DNA): TGCAGTGCTAGAGACCGGGGTCGCGTTGGACAGATACAAGAGACCCAGTACTTC.

J is TRBJ2-1 and V is TRBV5-5; 8 bases are shared with TRBD2. The CDR3 spans 15 residues. V shed 9 bases, J shed 0 bases, and the junction held 8 bases outside the gene matches. Germline V gene sequence: CDR1 SGHKS, CDR2 YYEKEE (reference sequence). In nucleotides, the CDR3 is TGTGCCACCTGGGGGACTAGTAGCTCCTACAATGAGCAGTTCTTC. Translation gives CATWGTSSSYNEQFF.

In this sample, this clonotype turned up many times. The J gene is TRBJ2-5, the V gene TRBV29-1; 12 bases are a match to TRBD2. CDR3 length equals 12 residues. V shed 6 bases, J shed 4 bases, and the junction held 0 bases outside the gene matches. Germline CDR1 is SQVTM and CDR2 is ANQGSEA. The DNA of the CDR3 is TGCAGCGTACTAGCGGGAGGAGAGACCCAGTACTTC. Translation gives CSVLAGGETQYF.

This clonotype has a count of ten or more. The chain is built from TRBV6-5 and TRBJ1-5; D might be TRBD1 (5 bases). V lost 2 bases and J 1 base, leaving 9 bases between the germline ends. The germline V gene has CDR1 MNHEY and CDR2 SVGAGI. This CDR3 spans 15 amino acids. CDR3 region: CASSYVPGSNQPQHF. The CDR3 coding sequence is TGTGCCAGCAGTTACGTGCCAGGGAGCAATCAGCCCCAGCATTTT.

This clonotype showed up many times. V usage is TRBV12-3 or TRBV12-4 and J usage is TRBJ1-1; TRBD1 is a possible D gene (6 bases). Between the trimmed V and J ends, which lost 6 bases and 1 base, there was a span of 6 bases. The CDR3 is 12 amino acids. CDR3 in amino acids: CASRTGNTEAFF. Here the CDR3 DNA reads TGTGCCAGCAGGACAGGGAACACTGAAGCTTTCTTT.

The table lists this clonotype with many counts. The chain links TRBV27 to TRBJ2-3; D gene ambiguous. Per the germline V gene, CDR1 is MNHEY and CDR2 is SMNVEV (reference sequence). Trimming pared 4 bases from V and 5 bases from J, leaving 13 bases between. There are 14 residues in the CDR3. CDR3 amino acids: CASSSNPVGDTQYF. Here the CDR3 DNA reads TGTGCCAGCAGTTCGAACCCTGTAGGAGATACGCAGTATTTT.

The rearrangement joins TRBV2 to TRBJ2-5; D remains unclear. Germline V gene data show CDR1 as SNHLY and CDR2 as FYNNEI. V lost 1 base and J lost 4, with 13 bases in between. The CDR3 is made up of 15 amino acids. The CDR3 reads CASSEGSGAGETQYF. CDR3 coding DNA: TGTGCCAGCAGTGAAGGTTCCGGAGCAGGAGAGACCCAGTACTTC.

The sample holds a few counts of this clonotype. The V and J genes are TRBV10-3 and TRBJ2-1; 7 bases are a match to TRBD2. There are 15 residues in the CDR3. Germline-derived CDR1 and CDR2 are ENHRY and SYGVKD. Trimming took 4 bases from V and 0 from J; bases not matched to a gene: 3. The CDR3 DNA sequence: TGTGCCATCAGTGTAGGGGAGGGCTCCTACAATGAGCAGTTCTTC. It is translated as CAISVGEGSYNEQFF.

This clonotype was seen ten or more times. This chain connects TRBV27 to TRBJ1-2; 10 nucleotides match TRBD1. Germline-derived CDR1 and CDR2 are MNHEY and SMNVEV (reference sequence). Unmatched junction bases numbered 4, after V lost 5 bases and J lost 4 bases. The CDR3 has 14 amino acids. CDR3 residues: CASSLRTGGYGYTF. CDR3 DNA sequence: TGTGCCAGCAGTCTACGGACAGGGGGCTATGGCTACACCTTC.

This clonotype was observed a few times. V gene TRBV28 combines with J gene TRBJ2-7; 9 nucleotides agree with TRBD2. CDR1 and CDR2 from the germline V gene are MDHEN and SYDVKM. CDR3 length equals 14 residues. Unmatched junction bases numbered 6, after V lost 7 bases and J lost 2 bases. The CDR3, as DNA: TGTGCCAGCAATAACGCGGGGGGGACCTACGAGCAGTACTTC. Translation: CASNNAGGTYEQYF.

This clonotype was observed a handful of times. The chain is built from TRBV5-1 and TRBJ2-2, with 8 bases identical to TRBD2. Germline CDR1 is SGHRS and CDR2 is YFSETQ. Trimming at V came to 7 bases and at J to 0 bases, leaving 5 bases not matched to a gene. This CDR3 contains 15 residues. The CDR3 region has the DNA TGCGCCAGCCGCCTAGCGGGCCCGAACACCGGGGAGCTGTTTTTT. Translating it yields CASRLAGPNTGELFF.

This chain uses TRBV6-1 with TRBJ1-2; 8 nucleotides line up with TRBD1. Losses at the gene ends were 8 bases for V and 3 bases for J; bases not matched to a gene: 5. Germline loops: CDR1 MNHNS, CDR2 SASEGT. The CDR3 is 13 amino acids. DNA of the CDR3: TGTGCCAGCCTCAGGGGGCGCGACTATGGCTACACCTTC. Amino acids: CASLRGRDYGYTF.

This clonotype has just a few counts. The chain is built from TRBV10-1 and TRBJ2-1; 16 positions match TRBD2. J lost 8 bases, V lost 9 bases, and 7 bases had no gene match. The germline gives CDR1 WNHNN, CDR2 SYGVQD (reference sequence). There are 15 residues in the CDR3. DNA of the CDR3: TGCGCCAGTAGGGCCGGGACTAGCGGGAGGGATGAGCAGTTCTTC. It yields the protein CASRAGTSGRDEQFF.

The J gene is TRBJ2-3, the V gene TRBV10-3; D remains ambiguous. V dropped 4 bases and J dropped 3 bases, with 5 bases sitting between them. Looked up from germline, CDR1 is ENHRY and CDR2 is SYGVKD. The CDR3 is 12 amino acids. The CDR3 loop reads CAISALTDTQYF. The CDR3 DNA reads as TGTGCCATCAGTGCGCTGACAGATACGCAGTATTTT.

This clonotype was seen a handful of times. This rearrangement joins TRBV7-2 to TRBJ1-3; D gene uncertain. The length of the CDR3 is 17 residues. V was cut by 5 bases and J by 0 bases, with 17 bases left in between. Germline V gene sequence: CDR1 SGHTA, CDR2 FQGNSA. In DNA, the CDR3 is TGTGCCAGCAGCCCCACGGGGATAAGCGGCTCTGGAAACACCATATATTTT. Translated, it gives CASSPTGISGSGNTIYF. Full variable domain (outside the CDR3, taken from reference TRBV7-2 and TRBJ1-3): GAGVSQSPSNKVTEKGKDVELRCDPISGHTALYWYRQSLGQGLEFLIYFQGNSAPDKSGLPSDRFSAERTGGSVSTLTIQRTQQEDSAVYLCASSPTGISGSGNTIYFGEGSWLTVV.

This clonotype has ten or more counts. This rearrangement joins TRBV7-2 to TRBJ1-1; no firm D call. The CDR3 spans 14 residues. From germline, CDR1 is SGHTA and CDR2 FQGNSA. Trimming took 2 bases from V and 3 from J, leaving 10 bases between them. The CDR3 sequence is CASSLNHQDTEAFF. The DNA of the CDR3 is TGTGCCAGCAGCTTAAATCACCAGGACACTGAAGCTTTCTTT.